The rows below give T cell receptor beta chains drawn from one sample of a study of cytomegalovirus exposure and HLA in healthy donors. Repertoires were generated with immunoSEQ multiplex PCR, while TCRdb's copy carries only in-frame clones and drops some. Of approximately 160,000 clones listed, around 78% are singletons. The sample comprised PBMCs. The receptor source for this set is a woman in her fifties or sixties in good health and CMV-seropositive. The CDR3 runs from the conserved cysteine through the conserved F or W. D genes are given only for firm matches. Some rows mark clone size as missing; the rest say once, few, many or name a class of expanded clone.

V	size	D	J	CDR3	DNA
TRBV2	once	NA	TRBJ1-5	CASSLMASGSNQPQHF	TGTGCCAGCAGTTTGATGGCCTCGGGGAGCAATCAGCCCCAGCATTTT
TRBV5-1	NA	NA	TRBJ1-5	CASSLDHSGSNQPQHF	TGCGCCAGCAGCTTGGACCATTCAGGGAGCAATCAGCCCCAGCATTTT
TRBV7-9	NA	TRBD1	TRBJ2-3	CASSLGTGGSDTQYF	TGTGCCAGCAGCCTCGGGACAGGGGGTTCAGATACGCAGTATTTT
TRBV5-4	NA	TRBD1	TRBJ1-1	CASSLQGVLNTEAFF	TGTGCCAGCAGCTTGCAGGGGGTACTGAACACTGAAGCTTTCTTT
TRBV11-3	NA	NA	TRBJ1-3	CASAGGGTLASGNTIYF	TGTGCCAGCGCCGGGGGGGGGACTCTCGCCTCAGGAAACACCATATATTTT
TRBV5-1	NA	NA	TRBJ2-1	CASSLTVYQDNEQFF	TGCGCCAGCAGCTTGACGGTTTACCAAGACAATGAGCAGTTCTTC
TRBV19	NA	NA	TRBJ1-5	CAGGLAGSNQPQHF	TGTGCCGGAGGGCTTGCGGGGTCCAATCAGCCCCAGCATTTT
TRBV11-2	NA	NA	TRBJ1-3	CASSQSVTNTIYF	TGTGCCAGCAGCCAATCCGTGACTAACACCATATATTTT
TRBV11-3	NA	TRBD1	TRBJ2-7	CASSLNHRGEQYF	TGTGCCAGCAGCCTGAACCACAGGGGCGAGCAGTACTTC
TRBV4-1	once	NA	TRBJ1-1	CASSQHGMSAEAFF	TGCGCCAGCAGCCAGCACGGGATGAGCGCTGAAGCTTTCTTT
TRBV7-2	once	NA	TRBJ2-5	CASSLGAQETQYF	TGTGCCAGCAGCTTAGGTGCGCAAGAGACCCAGTACTTC
TRBV6-5	NA	TRBD1	TRBJ1-4	CASSYATGADEKLFF	TGTGCCAGCAGTTACGCGACAGGGGCGGATGAAAAACTGTTTTTT
TRBV18	NA	TRBD1	TRBJ1-3	CASSPMHRGPDTIYF	TGTGCCAGCTCACCAATGCACAGGGGGCCGGACACCATATATTTT
TRBV10-3	NA	NA	TRBJ1-2	CAISDLQYRSVNYGYTF	TGTGCCATCAGCGACCTCCAATACAGATCCGTTAACTATGGCTACACCTTC
TRBV6-5	NA	TRBD2	TRBJ2-2	CASGGTNTGELFF	TGTGCCTCCGGGGGGACGAACACCGGGGAGCTGTTTTTT
TRBV19	NA	TRBD1	TRBJ1-6	CASSIAPGQGEPLHF	TGTGCCAGTAGTATAGCCCCGGGACAGGGCGAGCCCCTCCACTTT
TRBV9	NA	TRBD1	TRBJ2-5	CASSVEGDRSETQYF	TGTGCCAGCAGCGTAGAGGGGGACAGGTCGGAGACCCAGTACTTC
TRBV5-4	NA	TRBD1	TRBJ2-6	CASSVGTGGAGANVLTF	TGTGCCAGCAGCGTAGGGACAGGGGGCGCTGGGGCCAACGTCCTGACTTTC